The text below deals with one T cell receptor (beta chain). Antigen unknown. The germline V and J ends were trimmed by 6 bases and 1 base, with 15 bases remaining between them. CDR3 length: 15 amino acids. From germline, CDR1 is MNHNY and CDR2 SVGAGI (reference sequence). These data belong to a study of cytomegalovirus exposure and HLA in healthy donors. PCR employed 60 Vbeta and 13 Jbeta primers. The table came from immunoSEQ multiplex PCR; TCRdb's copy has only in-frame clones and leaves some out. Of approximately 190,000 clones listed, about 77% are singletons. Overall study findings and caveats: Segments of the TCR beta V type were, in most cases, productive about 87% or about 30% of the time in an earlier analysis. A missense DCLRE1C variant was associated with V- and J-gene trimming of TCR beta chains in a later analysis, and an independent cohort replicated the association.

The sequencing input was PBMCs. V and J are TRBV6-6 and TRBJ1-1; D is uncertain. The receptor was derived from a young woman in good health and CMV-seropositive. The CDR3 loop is CASSLRLSRNTEAFF. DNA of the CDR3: TGTGCCAGCAGCCTCAGGTTGAGTAGGAACACTGAAGCTTTCTTT.